Below are 20 T cell receptor beta chains sequenced from a single sample in a study of blood T cell repertoires in COVID-19. Data came from immunoSEQ multiplex PCR; TCRdb stores just in-frame clones and leaves some out. Of roughly 48,000 clones in the sample, roughly 80% were seen once. The sample comprised peripheral blood. The receptors shown here come from a man in his forties or fifties with acute or convalescent COVID-19.

This clone was recorded once. This chain connects TRBV6-5 to TRBJ1-4; D call uncertain. The length of the CDR3 is 15 residues. CDR1 MNHEY and CDR2 SVGAGI come from the germline V gene. V lost 8 bases, J lost 6 bases, and 19 bases lay in between. For the CDR3, the DNA is TGTGCCAGCGTCGGCCGCCCTGGTGGAGATGAAAAACTGTTTTTT. It specifies CASVGRPGGDEKLFF.

The rearrangement joins TRBV5-1 to TRBJ2-1; D is possibly TRBD1 (6 bases). In germline, CDR1 is SGHRS, CDR2 YFSETQ. This CDR3 spans 16 amino acids. Trimming stripped 4 bases from V and 9 bases from J, with 23 bases between. This CDR3 reads CASSLGPGQGALEQFF. Written as DNA, the CDR3 is TGCGCCAGCAGCCTGGGGCCGGGACAAGGGGCCCTTGAGCAGTTCTTC.

This clone was picked up a small number of times. The V gene is TRBV7-2, the J gene TRBJ2-5, with 9 nucleotides matching TRBD1. This CDR3 is 14 amino acids long. Trimming at V came to 5 bases and at J to 7 bases, leaving 8 bases not matched to a gene. The V gene's germline CDR1 is SGHTA and CDR2 FQGNSA. CDR3 sequence (DNA): TGTGCCAGCAGCCTGGGACAGGGTTCGGCGACCCAGTACTTC. Translating it yields CASSLGQGSATQYF.

The DNA for the CDR3 is TGTGCCAGCAGCCAAGATAGGGGCACTGAAGCTTTCTTT. Translation gives CASSQDRGTEAFF. The chain links TRBV4-2 to TRBJ1-1; TRBD1 is a possible D gene (5 bases). CDR1 and CDR2 from the germline V gene are LGHNA and YNFKEQ. CDR3 length: 13 residues. V was trimmed by 0 bases and J by 4 bases, leaving 6 bases between them.

The rearrangement joins TRBV19 to TRBJ1-2; 7 bases are a match to TRBD1. Germline loops: CDR1 LNHDA, CDR2 SQIVND (reference sequence). V shed 0 bases, J shed 0 bases, and the junction held 4 bases outside the gene matches. The CDR3 totals 16 residues. The CDR3 sequence: CASSIEGQRTNYGYTF. The DNA for the CDR3 is TGTGCCAGTAGTATAGAGGGACAGCGGACTAACTATGGCTACACCTTC.

The chain links TRBV19 to TRBJ2-7; TRBD1 might be the D (6 bases). This CDR3 is built from 13 residues. V was trimmed by 8 bases and J by 6 bases, leaving 17 bases between them. Looked up from germline, CDR1 is LNHDA and CDR2 is SQIVND (reference sequence). DNA of the CDR3: TGTGCCAGTGGGATACAGGGTTGGGGCGAGCAGTACTTC. Its protein product is CASGIQGWGEQYF.

This clone was recorded a few times. The gene calls are TRBV9 and TRBJ2-7; 11 bases are shared with TRBD2. The CDR3 runs 15 residues. The germline V gene encodes CDR1 SGDLS and CDR2 YYNGEE. V lost 3 bases and J lost 7; bases outside the gene matches: 9. Written as DNA, the CDR3 is TGTGCCAGCAGCGCCGCTAGCGGGGGGTCTAGGGAGCAGTACTTC. This sequence encodes CASSAASGGSREQYF.

This clone was observed once. The V gene is TRBV24-1, the J gene TRBJ1-1, with 7 positions matching TRBD1. This CDR3 is built from 13 residues. Trimming removed 3 bases from V and 7 bases from J; junction bases left unmatched: 4. Germline CDR1 and CDR2: KGHDR and SFDVKD. The CDR3 loop is CATSDLRDSEAFF. The CDR3 nucleotides are TGTGCCACCAGTGATCTACGGGACAGTGAAGCTTTCTTT.

This chain connects TRBV19 to TRBJ1-3; a weak D match, TRBD1 (6 bases). Germline V lookup: CDR1 LNHDA, CDR2 SQIVND (reference sequence). The CDR3 is 16 residues long. The V end was cut by 2 bases, the J end by 3 bases, with 14 bases between. The DNA of the CDR3 is TGTGCCAGTAGTATATCGGGCAGGACAGATGGAAACACCATATATTTT. Encoded protein: CASSISGRTDGNTIYF. Looking up the rest from reference TRBV19 and TRBJ1-3 gives the full variable domain: DGGITQSPKYLFRKEGQNVTLSCEQNLNHDAMYWYRQDPGQGLRLIYYSQIVNDFQKGDIAEGYSVSREKKESFPLTVTSAQKNPTAFYLCASSISGRTDGNTIYFGEGSWLTVV.

The chain links TRBV6-2 or TRBV6-3 to TRBJ1-1; D perhaps matches TRBD1 (5 bases). The CDR3 consists of 15 residues. V was shortened by 4 bases and J by 6 bases, with 18 bases between the two germline ends. The germline gives CDR1 MNHEY, CDR2 SVGEGT. CDR3 amino acids: CASSWLQASRAEAFF. Written as DNA, the CDR3 is TGTGCCAGCAGTTGGTTACAGGCAAGTCGGGCTGAAGCTTTCTTT.

The V gene is TRBV6-6, the J gene TRBJ1-3, with D possibly matching TRBD1 (6 bases). CDR1 is MNHNY and CDR2 is SVGAGI in the germline V gene (reference sequence). The germline V and J ends were trimmed by 0 bases and 0 bases, with 9 bases remaining between them. This CDR3 spans 16 amino acids. CDR3 nucleotide sequence: TGTGCCAGCAGTTACTCGAGGGGGGGCTCTGGAAACACCATATATTTT. Encoded protein: CASSYSRGGSGNTIYF.

This clone was seen once. This chain joins TRBV5-6 and TRBJ1-2, with 8 bases fitting TRBD1. The trim removed 4 bases at V and 8 bases at J, leaving 7 bases unmatched. Germline assignment: CDR1 SGHDT and CDR2 YYEEEE. The CDR3 length is 13 residues. CDR3 region: CASSKGQVKGYTF. As DNA, the CDR3 is TGTGCCAGCAGCAAGGGACAGGTTAAGGGCTACACCTTC.

The J gene is TRBJ2-2, the V gene TRBV19; 10 bases line up with TRBD1. Germline CDR1 reads LNHDA; CDR2 reads SQIVND (reference sequence). The CDR3 runs 14 residues. V shed 7 bases and J 3 bases; nucleotides not matched to a gene: 2. CDR3 in amino acids: CASKGTGDTGELFF. The CDR3 coding sequence is TGTGCCAGTAAGGGGACAGGGGACACCGGGGAGCTGTTTTTT.

V is TRBV7-8 and J is TRBJ1-2; 7 bases are a match to TRBD1. The germline gives CDR1 SGHVS, CDR2 FQNEAQ. CDR3 length: 13 amino acids. Unmatched junction bases numbered 2, after V lost 1 base and J lost 6 bases. This CDR3 reads CASSLGQGNGYTF. Here the CDR3 DNA reads TGTGCCAGCAGCTTAGGACAGGGCAATGGCTACACCTTC.

The chain joins TRBV6-2 or TRBV6-3 to TRBJ1-1, with TRBD1 as a possible D gene (6 bases). This CDR3 is 12 amino acids long. Germline V gene sequence: CDR1 MNHEY, CDR2 SVGEGT. V lost 5 bases to trimming and J lost 6 bases, with 10 bases between them. For the CDR3, the DNA is TGTGCCAGCAGTAGGACAGAGGCTGAAGCTTTCTTT. Translation gives CASSRTEAEAFF.

V is TRBV7-2 and J is TRBJ2-2, with a possible D match to TRBD1 (5 bases). V was cut by 7 bases and J by 2 bases, with 14 bases left in between. Germline values: CDR1 SGHTA, CDR2 FQGNSA. The CDR3 spans 15 residues. The DNA of the CDR3 is TGTGCCAGCATCCAGGGCGGCGCCAACACCGGGGAGCTGTTTTTT. The encoded protein is CASIQGGANTGELFF.

This clone showed up just a few times. This rearrangement joins TRBV5-4 to TRBJ2-2; TRBD2 matches 7 bases. CDR1 is SGHNT and CDR2 is YYREEE in the germline V gene (reference sequence). V shed 1 base, J shed 5 bases, and the junction held 8 bases outside the gene matches. The length of the CDR3 is 16 residues. In DNA form, the CDR3 reads TGTGCCAGCAGCTTGCTGTCTAGCGGACTTACCGGGGAGCTGTTTTTT. Its translation is CASSLLSSGLTGELFF.

The rearrangement joins TRBV4-1 to TRBJ2-2; 7 bases are a match to TRBD1. CDR3 size: 16 residues. Germline CDR1 is MGHRA and CDR2 is YSYEKL. V lost 5 bases to trimming and J lost 3 bases; unmatched junction nucleotides: 9. CDR3 nucleotide sequence: TGCGCCAGCAGCAAACCCAGGGGGATTGACACCGGGGAGCTGTTTTTT. It codes for CASSKPRGIDTGELFF.

This chain connects TRBV19 to TRBJ1-6; 10 positions agree with TRBD1. This CDR3 is built from 17 residues. V gave up 3 bases and J gave up 5 bases; unmatched junction bases: 7. CDR1 and CDR2 (germline): LNHDA, SQIVND (reference sequence). The CDR3 here is CASSIRDRGGDNSPLHF. CDR3 DNA sequence: TGTGCCAGTAGTATTAGGGACAGGGGTGGAGATAATTCACCCCTCCACTTT.

The V and J genes are TRBV28 and TRBJ2-7; 10 bases agree with TRBD1. Germline V lookup: CDR1 MDHEN, CDR2 SYDVKM. After removal of 3 bases from V and 6 bases from J, the junction contained 11 bases not matched to a gene. CDR3 length equals 16 residues. This CDR3 reads CASSFIGDRGFSEQYF. CDR3 nucleotide sequence: TGTGCCAGCAGTTTTATCGGGGACAGGGGCTTTAGCGAGCAGTACTTC.